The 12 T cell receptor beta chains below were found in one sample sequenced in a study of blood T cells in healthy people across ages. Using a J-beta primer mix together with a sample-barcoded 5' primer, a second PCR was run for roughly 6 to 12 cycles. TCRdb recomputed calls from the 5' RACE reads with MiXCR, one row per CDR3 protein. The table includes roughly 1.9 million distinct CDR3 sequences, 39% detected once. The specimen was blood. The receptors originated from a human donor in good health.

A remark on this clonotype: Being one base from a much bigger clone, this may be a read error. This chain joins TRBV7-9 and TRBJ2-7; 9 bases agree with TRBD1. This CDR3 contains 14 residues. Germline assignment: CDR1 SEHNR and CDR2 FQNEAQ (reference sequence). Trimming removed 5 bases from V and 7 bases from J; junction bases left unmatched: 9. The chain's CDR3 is CASSITGGAWEQYF. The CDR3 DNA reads TGTGCCAGCAGCATCACAGGGGGCGCGTGGGAGCAGTACTTC.

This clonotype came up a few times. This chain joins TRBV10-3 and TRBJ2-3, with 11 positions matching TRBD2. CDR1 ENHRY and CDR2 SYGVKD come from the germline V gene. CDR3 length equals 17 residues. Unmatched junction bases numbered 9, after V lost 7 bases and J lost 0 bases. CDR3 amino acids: CAITEGTSGSSTDTQYF. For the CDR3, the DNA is TGTGCCATCACCGAAGGGACTAGCGGCTCTAGCACAGATACGCAGTATTTT.

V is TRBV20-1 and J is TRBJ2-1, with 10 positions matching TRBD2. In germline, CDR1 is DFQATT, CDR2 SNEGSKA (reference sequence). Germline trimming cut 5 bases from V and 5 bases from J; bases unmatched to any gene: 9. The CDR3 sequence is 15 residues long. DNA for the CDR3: TGCAGTGCTCCTAGCGGGGGACAAAACAACAATGAGCAGTTCTTC. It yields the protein CSAPSGGQNNNEQFF.

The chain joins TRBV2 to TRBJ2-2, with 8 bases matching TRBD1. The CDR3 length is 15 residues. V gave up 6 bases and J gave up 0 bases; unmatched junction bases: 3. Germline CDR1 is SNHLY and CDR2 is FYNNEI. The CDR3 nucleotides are TGTGCCAGCAGCGAACAGGGGGCGAACACCGGGGAGCTGTTTTTT. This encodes CASSEQGANTGELFF. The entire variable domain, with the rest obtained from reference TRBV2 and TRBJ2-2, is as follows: EPEVTQTPSHQVTQMGQEVILRCVPISNHLYFYWYRQILGQKVEFLVSFYNNEISEKSEIFDDQFSVERPDGSNFTLKIRSTKLEDSAMYFCASSEQGANTGELFFGEGSRLTVL.

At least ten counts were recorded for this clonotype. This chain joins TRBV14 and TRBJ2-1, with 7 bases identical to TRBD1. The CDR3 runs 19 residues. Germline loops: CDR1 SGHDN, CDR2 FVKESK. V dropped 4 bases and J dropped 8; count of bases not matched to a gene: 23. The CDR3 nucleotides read TGTGCCAGCAGCCCGCACCCCGCTAGACAGGGTCGGGTAAGCGATGAGCAGTTCTTC. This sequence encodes CASSPHPARQGRVSDEQFF.

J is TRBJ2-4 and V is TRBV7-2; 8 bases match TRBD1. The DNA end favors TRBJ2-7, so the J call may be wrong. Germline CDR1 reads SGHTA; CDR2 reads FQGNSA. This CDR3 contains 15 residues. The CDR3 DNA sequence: TGTGCCAGCAGCTTGGAGGGCAGGGGGCTTGGCGAGCAGTACTTC. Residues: CASSLEGRGLGEQYF.

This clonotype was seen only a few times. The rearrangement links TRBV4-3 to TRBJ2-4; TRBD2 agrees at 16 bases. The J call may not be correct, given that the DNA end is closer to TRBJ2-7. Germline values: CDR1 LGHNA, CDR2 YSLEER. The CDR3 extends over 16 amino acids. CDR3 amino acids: CASSPGLAGGPVEQYF. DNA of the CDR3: TGCGCCAGCAGCCCGGGACTAGCGGGGGGGCCGGTCGAGCAGTACTTC.

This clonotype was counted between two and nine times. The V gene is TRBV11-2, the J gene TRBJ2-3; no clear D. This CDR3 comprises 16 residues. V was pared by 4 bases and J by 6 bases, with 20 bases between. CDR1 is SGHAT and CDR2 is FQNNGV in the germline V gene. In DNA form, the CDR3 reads TGTGCCAGCAGCTCTACATTGGTGGGTTTTGGGGATACGCAGTATTTT. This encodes CASSSTLVGFGDTQYF.

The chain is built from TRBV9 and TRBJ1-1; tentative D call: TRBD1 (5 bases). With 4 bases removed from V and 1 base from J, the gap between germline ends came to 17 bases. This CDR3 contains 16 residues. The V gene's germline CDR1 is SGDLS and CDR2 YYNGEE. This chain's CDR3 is CASSPGDGRTNTEAFF. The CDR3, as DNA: TGTGCCAGCAGCCCCGGGGACGGTCGGACGAACACTGAAGCTTTCTTT. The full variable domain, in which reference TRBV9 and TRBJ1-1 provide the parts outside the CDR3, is DSGVTQTPKHLITATGQRVTLRCSPRSGDLSVYWYQQSLDQGLQFLIQYYNGEERAKGNILERFSAQQFPDLHSELNLSSLELGDSALYFCASSPGDGRTNTEAFFGQGTRLTVV.

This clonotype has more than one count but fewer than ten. The CDR3 bases are TGTGCCAGCAGTTTATTAGTGGGGACAGGGGCTAACTATGGCTACACCTTC. Translation: CASSLLVGTGANYGYTF. The chain combines TRBV28 with TRBJ1-2; TRBD1 matches at 10 bases. The CDR3 consists of 17 residues. Per the germline V gene, CDR1 is MDHEN and CDR2 is SYDVKM. The trim removed 1 base at V and 0 bases at J, leaving 5 bases unmatched.

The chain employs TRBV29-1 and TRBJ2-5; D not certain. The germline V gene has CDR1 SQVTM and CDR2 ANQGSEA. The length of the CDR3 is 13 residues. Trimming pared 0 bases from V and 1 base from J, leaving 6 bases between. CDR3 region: CSVEDRFQETQYF. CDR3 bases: TGCAGCGTTGAAGACAGATTCCAAGAGACCCAGTACTTC. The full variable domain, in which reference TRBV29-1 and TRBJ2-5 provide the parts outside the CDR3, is SAVISQKPSRDICQRGTSLTIQCQVDSQVTMMFWYRQQPGQSLTLIATANQGSEATYESGFVIDKFPISRPNLTFSTLTVSNMSPEDSSIYLCSVEDRFQETQYFGPGTRLLVL.

In DNA, the CDR3 is TGTGCCAGCAGCCTTACCCCAAACATTCAGTACTTC. Its protein product is CASSLTPNIQYF. V and J are TRBV6-2 or TRBV6-3 and TRBJ2-4; unclear D gene. CDR3 length: 12 amino acids. Trimming took 6 bases from V and 6 from J, leaving 9 bases between them. Germline assignment: CDR1 MNHEY and CDR2 SVGEGT.